One sample yielded the 25 T cell receptor beta chains listed below, sequenced in a study of shared clonotypes between healthy human individuals. The method was immunoSEQ multiplex PCR; TCRdb's version includes in-frame clones alone and lacks a portion of them. This sample yields over 2 million clones, of which 95% are seen a single time; more than 0.1% belongs to the top ten. Sequenced: naive CD4+ T cells sorted from blood. As for subset: CD45RA+ positively selected. Receptors originate from a man aged 18 to 29 in good health.

The chain joins TRBV7-8 to TRBJ2-7, with TRBD2 identical over 11 bases. The J segment lost 5 bases and the V segment lost 2 bases, leaving 8 bases of the junction unmatched. The CDR3 runs 16 residues. From germline, CDR1 is SGHVS and CDR2 FQNEAQ. The CDR3 nucleotides read TGTGCCAGCAGCTTATTCCCACTAGCGGGAGACCACGAGCAGTACTTC. Protein: CASSLFPLAGDHEQYF.

This clone showed up just a few times. The chain uses TRBV30 and TRBJ1-1; 7 bases map to TRBD1. The CDR3 length is 15 residues. The V gene end was trimmed by 3 bases and the J gene end by 1 base; junction bases not matched to a gene: 8. Germline V CDR1 and CDR2: GTSNPN, SVGIG (reference sequence). The CDR3 loop is CAWSAAGTENTEAFF. The CDR3 region has the DNA TGTGCCTGGAGCGCAGCCGGGACAGAGAACACTGAAGCTTTCTTT.

This clone was found once. The V call is TRBV30, the J call TRBJ2-1; D is possibly TRBD1 (6 bases). This CDR3 is built from 15 residues. Per germline, CDR1 GTSNPN and CDR2 SVGIG (reference sequence). Between the trimmed V and J ends, which lost 0 bases and 2 bases, there was a span of 11 bases. CDR3 nucleotide sequence: TGTGCCTGGAGTGTAAGGGGGACCCCCTACAATGAGCAGTTCTTC. Its protein is CAWSVRGTPYNEQFF. Full variable domain (remainder filled in from reference TRBV30 and TRBJ2-1): SQTIHQWPATLVQPVGSPLSLECTVEGTSNPNLYWYRQAAGRGLQLLFYSVGIGQISSEVPQNLSASRPQDRQFILSSKKLLLSDSGFYLCAWSVRGTPYNEQFFGPGTRLTVL.

Comments on this clone: This CDR3 is also generated by other DNA sequences in the sample. The J gene is TRBJ1-5, the V gene TRBV19; D is unresolved. Germline V gene lookup returns CDR1 LNHDA and CDR2 SQIVND (reference sequence). This CDR3 comprises 12 residues. The V end was cut by 5 bases, the J end by 1 base, with 3 bases between. CDR3 sequence (DNA): TGTGCCAGTAGTCTGAGCAATCAGCCCCAGCATTTT. Translating gives CASSLSNQPQHF.

The CDR3 region is CASSAWGANTGELFF. In nucleotides, the CDR3 is TGTGCCAGCAGTGCGTGGGGGGCGAACACCGGGGAGCTGTTTTTT. The chain couples TRBV6-1 to TRBJ2-2; D may be TRBD2 (6 bases). CDR3 size: 15 residues. Trimming removed 4 bases from V and 0 bases from J, with 9 bases in between. The germline gives CDR1 MNHNS, CDR2 SASEGT.

V is TRBV13 and J is TRBJ2-1; 9 bases are a match to TRBD2. The germline V gene has CDR1 PRHDT and CDR2 FYEKMQ (reference sequence). Unmatched junction bases numbered 3, after V lost 5 bases and J lost 1 base. The CDR3 totals 15 residues. CDR3 sequence reads: CASSPTSGSYNEQFF. CDR3 nucleotide sequence: TGTGCCAGCAGCCCTACTAGCGGGTCCTACAATGAGCAGTTCTTC.

The gene calls are TRBV7-6 and TRBJ2-5; a weak D match, TRBD2 (6 bases). Trimming removed 1 base from V and 4 bases from J, with 13 bases in between. Germline CDR1 SGHVS, CDR2 FNYEAQ. The CDR3 loop spans 15 amino acids. Written as DNA, the CDR3 is TGTGCCAGCAGCTTAGATCATGGGAGGACAGAGACCCAGTACTTC. Its protein product is CASSLDHGRTETQYF.

The chain carries TRBV9 and TRBJ2-1; D is perhaps TRBD1 or TRBD2 (5 bases each). The V end was cut by 3 bases, the J end by 3 bases, with 13 bases between. CDR3 size: 15 residues. CDR1 is SGDLS and CDR2 is YYNGEE in the germline V gene. This CDR3 is CASSASGRSYNEQFF. The CDR3 DNA reads TGTGCCAGCAGCGCCTCGGGACGGAGCTACAATGAGCAGTTCTTC.

This chain uses TRBV5-4 with TRBJ2-2; 10 bases are shared with TRBD1. The CDR3 is 15 amino acids. The J segment lost 6 bases and the V segment lost 5 bases, leaving 7 bases of the junction unmatched. Germline assignment: CDR1 SGHNT and CDR2 YYREEE (reference sequence). CDR3 amino acids: CASRVGTGVSGELFF. The CDR3 bases are TGTGCCAGCAGGGTCGGGACAGGGGTTTCCGGGGAGCTGTTTTTT.

This clone was seen only once. The genes are TRBV6-1 and TRBJ2-7, with 10 bases identical to TRBD2. The CDR3 contains 15 residues. In germline, CDR1 is MNHNS, CDR2 SASEGT. The V segment lost 7 bases and the J segment 3 bases; nucleotides outside the gene matches: 9. This chain's CDR3 is CASTPPGLAFYEQYF. The CDR3 DNA reads as TGTGCCAGCACTCCCCCGGGACTAGCGTTCTACGAGCAGTACTTC.

The V call is TRBV10-2, the J call TRBJ1-1; possibly TRBD1 for D (5 bases). The germline CDR1 and CDR2 sequences are WSHSY and SAAADI. The CDR3 spans 14 residues. The V end lost 8 bases, the J end lost 1 base, and 14 bases lay between the germline ends. DNA for the CDR3: TGCGCCAGCCTCAACTGGGGGGGGAACACTGAAGCTTTCTTT. It translates to CASLNWGGNTEAFF.

The chain couples TRBV5-1 to TRBJ1-3; the match to TRBD1 covers 9 bases. The CDR3 is made up of 16 amino acids. Germline trimming cut 0 bases from V and 4 bases from J; bases unmatched to any gene: 5. Germline V CDR1 and CDR2: SGHRS, YFSETQ. The DNA for the CDR3 is TGCGCCAGCAGCTTGGCCGGACAGGGGCAAGGAAACACCATATATTTT. Protein: CASSLAGQGQGNTIYF. The full variable domain, its missing parts supplied by reference TRBV5-1 and TRBJ1-3, is KAGVTQTPRYLIKTRGQQVTLSCSPISGHRSVSWYQQTPGQGLQFLFEYFSETQRNKGNFPGRFSGRQFSNSRSEMNVSTLELGDSALYLCASSLAGQGQGNTIYFGEGSWLTVV.

This sequence joins TRBV7-2 and TRBJ2-3, with a tentative D call TRBD1 (5 bases). The germline V and J ends were trimmed by 5 bases and 6 bases, with 9 bases remaining between them. Germline V gene data show CDR1 as SGHTA and CDR2 as FQGNSA. This CDR3 spans 12 amino acids. The CDR3 sequence: CASSPKGDTQYF. Here the CDR3 DNA reads TGTGCCAGCAGCCCAAAGGGGGATACGCAGTATTTT.

The chain has TRBV27 and TRBJ2-5, with TRBD2 identical over 7 bases. V shed 0 bases and J 1 base; nucleotides not matched to a gene: 2. Germline-derived CDR1 and CDR2 are MNHEY and SMNVEV (reference sequence). The CDR3 length is 15 residues. This CDR3 reads CASSLSPSGQETQYF. The DNA of the CDR3 is TGTGCCAGCAGTTTATCTCCTAGCGGCCAAGAGACCCAGTACTTC.

The chain carries TRBV7-9 and TRBJ1-1, with D possibly TRBD1 on 5 matching bases. V was pared by 5 bases and J by 6 bases, with 19 bases between. The CDR3 is made up of 15 amino acids. The germline V gene has CDR1 SEHNR and CDR2 FQNEAQ (reference sequence). The CDR3 sequence is CASSPRVGGGSEAFF. In nucleotides, the CDR3 is TGTGCCAGCAGCCCCCGGGTTGGGGGAGGCTCTGAAGCTTTCTTT.

A remark on this clone: The same CDR3 is also encoded by other DNA sequences in this sample. V is TRBV30 and J is TRBJ1-6, with unresolved D. The germline V gene encodes CDR1 GTSNPN and CDR2 SVGIG (reference sequence). The CDR3 has 15 residues. V was cut by 3 bases and J by 0 bases, with 9 bases left in between. DNA for the CDR3: TGTGCCTGGAGATCGGGGAGCTCCTATAATTCACCCCTCCACTTT. Encoded protein: CAWRSGSSYNSPLHF.

The rearrangement uses TRBV7-2 and TRBJ2-1, with 10 bases that match TRBD2. Trimming removed 2 bases from V and 9 bases from J; junction bases left unmatched: 13. This CDR3 is 17 amino acids long. The V gene's germline CDR1 is SGHTA and CDR2 FQGNSA. The DNA for the CDR3 is TGTGCCAGCAGCTTATCTGCGATCCCGGGACTAGCGCTTGAGCAGTTCTTC. It specifies CASSLSAIPGLALEQFF.

CDR3 bases: TGTGCCAGCAGCTTAGGATTAAGCAGCGGTGGCTACACCTTC. As protein: CASSLGLSSGGYTF. The rearrangement joins TRBV7-9 to TRBJ1-2, with D unclear. Per the germline V gene, CDR1 is SEHNR and CDR2 is FQNEAQ (reference sequence). V was clipped by 1 base and J by 7 bases, with 13 bases between them. The CDR3 is 14 residues long.

The rearrangement links TRBV9 to TRBJ2-3, with D uncertain. Germline assignment: CDR1 SGDLS and CDR2 YYNGEE. V lost 3 bases and J 5 bases, leaving 10 bases between the germline ends. The CDR3 covers 13 residues. CDR3: CASSANSIDTQYF. The CDR3 region has the DNA TGTGCCAGCAGCGCTAACTCGATAGATACGCAGTATTTT.

The V and J genes are TRBV6-6 and TRBJ2-4, with 7 bases that match TRBD1. The length of the CDR3 is 16 residues. In germline, CDR1 is MNHNY, CDR2 SVGAGI (reference sequence). J was trimmed by 2 bases and V by 5 bases; bases with no gene match: 9. CDR3 loop: CASSPTGVISKNIQYF. The CDR3 DNA follows: TGTGCCAGCAGTCCTACAGGGGTCATTTCCAAAAACATTCAGTACTTC.

The V call is TRBV30, the J call TRBJ2-7, with unresolved D. Germline V gives CDR1 GTSNPN, CDR2 SVGIG (reference sequence). The V end lost 4 bases, the J end lost 3 bases, and 7 bases lay between the germline ends. The CDR3 has 11 residues. CDR3 in amino acids: CAWMTSYEQYF. The CDR3 DNA reads as TGTGCCTGGATGACAAGCTACGAGCAGTACTTC.

J is TRBJ2-3 and V is TRBV5-6, with 8 bases identical to TRBD1. The CDR3 totals 14 residues. CDR1 is SGHDT and CDR2 is YYEEEE in the germline V gene. V was clipped by 0 bases and J by 5 bases; unmatched bases: 2. CDR3 residues: CASSLVTGEDTQYF. Written as DNA, the CDR3 is TGTGCCAGCAGCTTGGTGACAGGGGAAGATACGCAGTATTTT.

The chain recombines TRBV9 with TRBJ2-2; D may match TRBD1 or TRBD2 (6 bases each). This CDR3 has 17 amino acids. CDR1 is SGDLS and CDR2 is YYNGEE in the germline V gene. V was trimmed by 4 bases and J by 7 bases, leaving 23 bases between them. The CDR3 nucleotides read TGTGCCAGCAGCTCCCTTGGTGGGCGGGACATGATCGGGGAGCTGTTTTTT. Translation gives CASSSLGGRDMIGELFF. The whole variable domain, remainder taken from reference TRBV9 and TRBJ2-2, is DSGVTQTPKHLITATGQRVTLRCSPRSGDLSVYWYQQSLDQGLQFLIQYYNGEERAKGNILERFSAQQFPDLHSELNLSSLELGDSALYFCASSSLGGRDMIGELFFGEGSRLTVL.

Turning to this clone: Germline is not matched at one junction end, which may reflect a read error. The chain uses TRBV7-7 and TRBJ2-2; D ambiguous. Germline loops: CDR1 SSHAT, CDR2 FNYEAQ (reference sequence). CDR3 size: 14 residues. This CDR3 is CASSLGQYTGELFF. The CDR3 DNA sequence: TGTGCTAGCAGCTTAGGGCAGTACACCGGGGAGCTGTTTTTT.

Points on this clone: The same CDR3 is also encoded by other DNA sequences in this sample. This chain links TRBV10-3 with TRBJ2-3; a weak D match, TRBD1 (5 bases). CDR1 ENHRY and CDR2 SYGVKD come from the germline V gene. V shed 5 bases and J shed 5 bases, with 8 bases lying between them. The CDR3 extends over 12 amino acids. The CDR3 sequence is CAISQTEDTQYF. For the CDR3, the DNA is TGTGCCATCAGTCAGACAGAAGATACGCAGTATTTT.